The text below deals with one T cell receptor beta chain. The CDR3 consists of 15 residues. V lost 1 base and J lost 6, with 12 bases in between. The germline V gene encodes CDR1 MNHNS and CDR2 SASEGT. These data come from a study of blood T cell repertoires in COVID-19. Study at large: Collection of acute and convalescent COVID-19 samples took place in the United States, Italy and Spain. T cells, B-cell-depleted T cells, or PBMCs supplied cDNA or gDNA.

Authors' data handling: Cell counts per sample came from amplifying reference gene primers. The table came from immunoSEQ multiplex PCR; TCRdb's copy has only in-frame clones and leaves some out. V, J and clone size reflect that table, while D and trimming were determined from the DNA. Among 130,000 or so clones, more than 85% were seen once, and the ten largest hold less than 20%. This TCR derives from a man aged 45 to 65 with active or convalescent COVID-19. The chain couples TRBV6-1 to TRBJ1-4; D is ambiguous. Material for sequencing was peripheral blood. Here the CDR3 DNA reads TGTGCCAGCAGTGAAGACATTGGTACCGATGAAAAACTGTTTTTT. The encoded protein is CASSEDIGTDEKLFF.